This T cell receptor (beta chain) was recorded in a study of blood T cell repertoires in COVID-19. This CDR3 comprises 14 residues. With 1 base removed from V and 1 base from J, the gap between germline ends came to 7 bases. The germline V gene has CDR1 SNHLY and CDR2 FYNNEI. Assay used: immunoSEQ multiplex PCR; TCRdb lists only in-frame clones, some missing. The top ten clones hold 3.5% to 4% of a sample with about 230,000 clones, about nine tenths of them seen once. This TCR came from a woman in her twenties or thirties with acute COVID-19. The sample taken for sequencing was PBMCs or T cells enriched from blood (not recorded which). The chain recombines TRBV2 with TRBJ1-2; D call uncertain. The CDR3 coding sequence is TGTGCCAGCAGTGAAGAAGCGGGTAACTATGGCTACACCTTC. Its translation: CASSEEAGNYGYTF.